Presented here are 29 T cell receptor beta chains from one specimen sequenced in a study of blood T cell repertoires in COVID-19 (dated by TCRdb to 2020 to 2021). Libraries were made using the immunoSEQ multiplex PCR assay. The table comes from immuneACCESS by way of TCRdb, which keeps in-frame sequences with V and J called. Part of the clones is missing from these tables; in studies checked, under half for an unresolved V gene and the rest for unknown reasons. In this sample the table shows 350,000 to 450,000 clones, about 86% of which occur a single time. Around 7.4% of the sample goes to the ten largest clones. Input material: peripheral blood. The receptors stem from a woman aged 55-69 years with COVID-19, enrolled during active disease.

This chain uses TRBV28 with TRBJ1-2; D unclear. The CDR3 contains 16 residues. V lost 6 bases to trimming and J lost 4 bases, with 21 bases between them. Germline CDR1 is MDHEN and CDR2 is SYDVKM. CDR3 loop: CASSPILAGTLYGYTF. In DNA, the CDR3 is TGTGCCAGCAGCCCCATTCTGGCAGGTACTCTCTATGGCTACACCTTC.

This chain joins TRBV7-3 and TRBJ2-3; a weak D match, TRBD1 (6 bases). Germline V gene sequence: CDR1 SGHTA, CDR2 FQGTGA. The CDR3 sequence is 15 residues long. The V gene lost 5 bases and the J gene lost 2 bases, with 14 bases spanning the gap. The CDR3 loop reads CASSKEGGHTDTQYF. The DNA for the CDR3 is TGTGCCAGCAGCAAGGAAGGGGGTCACACAGATACGCAGTATTTT. Filled out from reference TRBV7-3 and TRBJ2-3, the complete variable domain reads GAGVSQTPSNKVTEKGKYVELRCDPISGHTALYWYRQSLGQGPEFLIYFQGTGAADDSGLPNDRFFAVRPEGSVSTLKIQRTERGDSAVYLCASSKEGGHTDTQYFGPGTRLTVL.

The chain couples TRBV7-7 to TRBJ2-3; TRBD2 matches at 13 bases. Looked up from germline, CDR1 is SSHAT and CDR2 is FNYEAQ (reference sequence). CDR3 length equals 17 residues. Trimming took 5 bases from V and 0 from J; bases not matched to a gene: 5. The CDR3 loop reads CASSRGLAGASTDTQYF. CDR3 DNA: TGTGCCAGCAGCCGAGGACTAGCGGGGGCGAGCACAGATACGCAGTATTTT. Variable domain in full (rest from reference TRBV7-7 and TRBJ2-3): GAGVSQSPRYKVTKRGQDVTLRCDPISSHATLYWYQQALGQGPEFLTYFNYEAQPDKSGLPSDRFSAERPEGSISTLTIQRTEQRDSAMYRCASSRGLAGASTDTQYFGPGTRLTVL.

On this clone itself: The identical CDR3 is also encoded by other nucleotide sequences in the sample. This chain joins TRBV18 and TRBJ1-6; D call uncertain. The ends were cut back, 5 bases at V and 9 bases at J, with 11 bases in the middle. There are 13 residues in the CDR3. Germline V gives CDR1 KGHSH, CDR2 LQKENI. The CDR3 region has the DNA TGTGCCAGCTCATTGGACCGGGGTTCACCCCTCCACTTT. Translating it yields CASSLDRGSPLHF.

This chain uses TRBV11-3 with TRBJ2-5, with D possibly TRBD1 on 7 matching bases. V gave up 7 bases and J gave up 4 bases, with 16 bases separating them. CDR1 and CDR2 from the germline V gene are SGHNT and YENEEA. The CDR3 length is 14 residues. CDR3 residues: CASTRRGRGETQYF. The CDR3 nucleotides are TGTGCCAGCACCCGGAGGGGGCGGGGAGAGACCCAGTACTTC.

This chain connects TRBV3-1 (or the pseudogene TRBV3-2) to TRBJ1-3, with 10 bases lining up with TRBD1. Germline values: CDR1 LGHDT, CDR2 YNNKEL (reference sequence). The V segment lost 4 bases and the J segment 6 bases; nucleotides outside the gene matches: 6. The CDR3 length is 15 residues. The CDR3 DNA reads as TGTGCCAGCAGCCCCGGGACAGGGGACTTAAACACCATATATTTT. Protein sequence: CASSPGTGDLNTIYF.

This clone showed up just once. This chain links TRBV7-2 with TRBJ1-5; maybe TRBD1 (5 bases). Trimming removed 1 base at V and 4 bases at J, with 14 bases between. CDR1 and CDR2 from the germline V gene are SGHTA and FQGNSA. The CDR3 spans 16 residues. This CDR3 is CASSLGLGQPNQPQHF. The DNA for the CDR3 is TGTGCCAGCAGCTTAGGGTTGGGGCAGCCAAATCAGCCCCAGCATTTT.

This chain uses TRBV10-3 with TRBJ2-2, with 12 bases lining up with TRBD2. This CDR3 has 16 residues. With V trimmed by 3 bases and J by 5 bases, 4 bases remained unmatched. Germline V lookup: CDR1 ENHRY, CDR2 SYGVKD. The CDR3 DNA reads as TGTGCCATCAGTGAACGACTAGCGGGGGTTACCGGGGAGCTGTTTTTT. Its protein is CAISERLAGVTGELFF.

Only one count was recorded for this clone. The chain combines TRBV5-4 with TRBJ2-7, with 7 bases identical to TRBD1. Germline-derived CDR1 and CDR2 are SGHNT and YYREEE (reference sequence). CDR3 length: 13 residues. The V gene end was trimmed by 5 bases and the J gene end by 6 bases; junction bases not matched to a gene: 8. CDR3 coding DNA: TGTGCCAGCAGAATAACAGGGGTAGGCGAGCAGTACTTC. This translates into CASRITGVGEQYF.

This clone was counted only a few times. CDR3 sequence: CASSQRTGGNYGYTF. CDR3 nucleotide sequence: TGTGCCAGCTCACAGAGGACAGGGGGCAACTATGGCTACACCTTC. The chain links TRBV18 to TRBJ1-2; 11 positions agree with TRBD1. Germline V gene data show CDR1 as KGHSH and CDR2 as LQKENI. The CDR3 runs 15 residues. V lost 4 bases and J lost 2; bases outside the gene matches: 3.

The chain combines TRBV18 with TRBJ2-3; 12 nucleotides line up with TRBD2. This CDR3 comprises 16 residues. The V gene end was trimmed by 3 bases and the J gene end by 3 bases; junction bases not matched to a gene: 4. Germline-derived CDR1 and CDR2 are KGHSH and LQKENI. For the CDR3, the DNA is TGTGCCAGCTCACCGAGGACTAGCGGGATGACAGATACGCAGTATTTT. Translation gives CASSPRTSGMTDTQYF.

The chain employs TRBV19 and TRBJ1-3, with 7 bases identical to TRBD1. Germline lookup yields CDR1 LNHDA and CDR2 SQIVND (reference sequence). J gave up 0 bases and V 6 bases, and 2 bases lay outside the gene matches. This CDR3 is 14 amino acids long. The CDR3 coding sequence is TGTGCCAGTAGGTCAGGGGGCTCTGGAAACACCATATATTTT. This sequence encodes CASRSGGSGNTIYF.

The rearrangement joins TRBV7-3 to TRBJ2-3; D call uncertain. Germline V lookup: CDR1 SGHTA, CDR2 FQGTGA. The CDR3 length is 14 residues. V lost 5 bases and J lost 3, with 12 bases in between. Here the CDR3 reads CASSPMTQTDTQYF. The CDR3 DNA sequence: TGTGCCAGCAGCCCGATGACACAAACAGATACGCAGTATTTT.

The CDR3 DNA follows: TGTGCCAGCCGCAGGGCCCTAAACTATGGCTACACCTTC. Translated, it gives CASRRALNYGYTF. This chain connects TRBV6-5 to TRBJ1-2; a possible D gene is TRBD1 (5 bases). CDR3 length: 13 amino acids. V lost 8 bases and J lost 2, with 12 bases in between. Germline V gene lookup returns CDR1 MNHEY and CDR2 SVGAGI.

Only a few counts were recorded for this clone. The V call is TRBV7-9, the J call TRBJ1-5; D unclear. Trimming took 4 bases from V and 8 from J, leaving 18 bases between them. Germline CDR1 SEHNR, CDR2 FQNEAQ (reference sequence). This CDR3 spans 15 amino acids. The CDR3 DNA sequence: TGTGCCAGCAGCTCCGGCGTTGGGAGGGCGAAGCCCCAGCATTTT. This codes for CASSSGVGRAKPQHF.

The chain is built from TRBV3-1 (or the pseudogene TRBV3-2) and TRBJ2-7; 10 bases match TRBD2. The CDR3 has 15 amino acids. Germline assignment: CDR1 LGHDT and CDR2 YNNKEL (reference sequence). The ends lost 6 bases at V and 3 bases at J; junction bases unmatched: 8. The CDR3 reads CASSISGGRVYEQYF. The CDR3 bases are TGTGCCAGCAGTATTAGCGGGGGGCGGGTCTACGAGCAGTACTTC.

This chain connects TRBV5-4 to TRBJ1-4; 9 nucleotides match TRBD1. The CDR3 length is 15 residues. With V trimmed by 4 bases and J by 5 bases, 6 bases remained unmatched. The germline V gene encodes CDR1 SGHNT and CDR2 YYREEE (reference sequence). This CDR3 reads CASSGGQGSNEKLFF. The DNA of the CDR3 is TGTGCCAGCAGCGGGGGACAGGGATCGAATGAAAAACTGTTTTTT.

The chain is built from TRBV27 and TRBJ1-2, with TRBD1 identical over 7 bases. This CDR3 has 14 amino acids. The germline V gene has CDR1 MNHEY and CDR2 SMNVEV (reference sequence). The junction had 5 bases not matched to a gene; V was cut back by 3 bases and J by 4 bases. This CDR3 is CASSLGRGIYGYTF. In DNA form, the CDR3 reads TGTGCCAGCAGTTTGGGCAGGGGGATCTATGGCTACACCTTC.

The rearrangement links TRBV7-3 to TRBJ1-1; perhaps TRBD1 as D (5 bases). The CDR3 consists of 11 residues. The ends were cut back, 5 bases at V and 7 bases at J, with 8 bases in the middle. The germline CDR1 and CDR2 sequences are SGHTA and FQGTGA. The CDR3 DNA reads TGTGCCAGCAGCCAAGACAGTGAAGCTTTCTTT. It is translated as CASSQDSEAFF.

This rearrangement joins TRBV3-1 (or the pseudogene TRBV3-2) to TRBJ2-1; TRBD2 matches 11 bases. Per germline, CDR1 LGHDT and CDR2 YNNKEL (reference sequence). The V segment lost 1 base and the J segment 0 bases; nucleotides outside the gene matches: 2. This CDR3 spans 17 amino acids. DNA for the CDR3: TGTGCCAGCAGCCAAGGACTAGCGGGGAGCTCCTACAATGAGCAGTTCTTC. It yields the protein CASSQGLAGSSYNEQFF.

The chain employs TRBV6-5 and TRBJ2-5, with 8 bases fitting TRBD1. The CDR3 runs 16 residues. Germline CDR1 is MNHEY and CDR2 is SVGAGI. Unmatched junction bases numbered 10, after V lost 2 bases and J lost 5 bases. CDR3 sequence: CASSYADRVVGETQYF. CDR3 DNA: TGTGCCAGCAGTTACGCGGACAGGGTAGTCGGGGAGACCCAGTACTTC.

This clone was counted a single time. CDR3 nucleotides: TGTGCCAGCAGTTACTTGCGGTTTGAAAAACTGTTTTTT. Its translation is CASSYLRFEKLFF. The V call is TRBV6-5, the J call TRBJ1-4; no reliable D call. V lost 1 base to trimming and J lost 7 bases, with 7 bases between them. The CDR3 length is 13 residues. CDR1 is MNHEY, CDR2 SVGAGI, per germline.

The V and J genes are TRBV4-1 and TRBJ2-5; 13 nucleotides agree with TRBD2. Germline V gene lookup returns CDR1 MGHRA and CDR2 YSYEKL. Trimming cost V 3 bases and J 5 bases; bases outside gene matches: 6. There are 16 residues in the CDR3. This CDR3 reads CASSHLTSGGAETQYF. CDR3 sequence (DNA): TGCGCCAGCAGCCATCTTACTAGCGGGGGGGCGGAGACCCAGTACTTC.

The table lists this clone with a count of one. The V and J genes are TRBV19 and TRBJ2-7; D is unresolved. Germline V CDR1 and CDR2: LNHDA, SQIVND (reference sequence). The CDR3 covers 12 residues. V dropped 4 bases and J dropped 4 bases, with 8 bases sitting between them. The CDR3 loop reads CASSTGSYEQYF. CDR3 nucleotide sequence: TGTGCCAGTAGTACAGGTTCTTACGAGCAGTACTTC. Combining the CDR3 with reference TRBV19 and TRBJ2-7 gives the whole variable domain DGGITQSPKYLFRKEGQNVTLSCEQNLNHDAMYWYRQDPGQGLRLIYYSQIVNDFQKGDIAEGYSVSREKKESFPLTVTSAQKNPTAFYLCASSTGSYEQYFGPGTRLTVT.

The chain is built from TRBV5-6 and TRBJ2-7; the D gene is possibly TRBD1 (7 bases). Germline lookup yields CDR1 SGHDT and CDR2 YYEEEE. Trimming took off 2 bases at V and 4 bases at J, with 10 bases between the two ends. The CDR3 has 13 amino acids. CDR3 protein: CASSFQGGYEQYF. The CDR3 DNA reads TGTGCCAGCAGCTTCCAGGGGGGTTACGAGCAGTACTTC. Full variable domain (rest looked up from reference TRBV5-6 and TRBJ2-7): DAGVTQSPTHLIKTRGQQVTLRCSPKSGHDTVSWYQQALGQGPQFIFQYYEEEERQRGNFPDRFSGHQFPNYSSELNVNALLLGDSALYLCASSFQGGYEQYFGPGTRLTVT.

The chain joins TRBV29-1 to TRBJ2-1; 8 bases align to TRBD2. CDR1 and CDR2 from the germline V gene are SQVTM and ANQGSEA. V lost 4 bases, J lost 5 bases, and 10 bases stayed unmatched. The CDR3 has 15 amino acids. CDR3 amino acids: CSVGPSGGGNNEQFF. The CDR3 nucleotides are TGCAGCGTTGGCCCAAGCGGGGGCGGGAACAATGAGCAGTTCTTC.

V usage is TRBV11-2 and J usage is TRBJ2-1; D gene unclear. Trimming stripped 2 bases from V and 5 bases from J, with 22 bases between. The germline V gene encodes CDR1 SGHAT and CDR2 FQNNGV. The CDR3 has 18 amino acids. The CDR3 is CASSLYPPLVYADNEQFF. For the CDR3, the DNA is TGTGCCAGCAGCTTATACCCCCCCCTAGTATACGCGGACAATGAGCAGTTCTTC. Combining the CDR3 with reference TRBV11-2 and TRBJ2-1 gives the whole variable domain EAGVAQSPRYKIIEKRQSVAFWCNPISGHATLYWYQQILGQGPKLLIQFQNNGVVDDSQLPKDRFSAERLKGVDSTLKIQPAKLEDSAVYLCASSLYPPLVYADNEQFFGPGTRLTVL.

CDR3 in DNA: TGTGCCAGCATCCTACAGGGAAACTACGAGCAGTACTTC. This gives the protein CASILQGNYEQYF. This chain uses TRBV12-3 or TRBV12-4 with TRBJ2-7; weak D call: TRBD1 (6 bases). Trimming left V 7 bases short and J 3 bases short, with 13 bases between. The CDR3 consists of 13 residues.

The CDR3 protein is CASSLGQGPGETQYF. DNA for the CDR3: TGCGCCAGCAGCTTGGGACAGGGCCCAGGAGAGACCCAGTACTTC. The chain has TRBV5-1 and TRBJ2-5; 7 bases align to TRBD1. This CDR3 comprises 15 residues. From germline, CDR1 is SGHRS and CDR2 YFSETQ. The V and J ends lost 0 bases and 4 bases, in that order; junction bases with no gene match: 6.